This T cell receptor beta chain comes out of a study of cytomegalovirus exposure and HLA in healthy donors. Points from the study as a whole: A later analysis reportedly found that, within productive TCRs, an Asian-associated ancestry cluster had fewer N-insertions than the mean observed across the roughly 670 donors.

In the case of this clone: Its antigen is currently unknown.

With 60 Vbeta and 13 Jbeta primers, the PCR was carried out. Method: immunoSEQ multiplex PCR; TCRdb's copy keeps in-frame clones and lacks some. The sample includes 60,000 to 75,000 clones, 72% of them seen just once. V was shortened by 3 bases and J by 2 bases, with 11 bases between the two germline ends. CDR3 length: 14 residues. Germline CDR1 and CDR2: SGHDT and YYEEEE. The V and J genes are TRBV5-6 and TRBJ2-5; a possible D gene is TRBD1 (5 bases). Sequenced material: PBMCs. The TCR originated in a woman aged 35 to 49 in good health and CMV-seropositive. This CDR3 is CASSSTGIQETQYF. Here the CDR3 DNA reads TGTGCCAGCAGCTCCACAGGAATACAAGAGACCCAGTACTTC.